The 3 T cell receptor beta chains below were found in one sample sequenced in a study of blood T cell repertoires in COVID-19. The method was immunoSEQ multiplex PCR; TCRdb's version includes in-frame clones alone and lacks a portion of them. The data contain 62,000 or so clones, just over 85% of them seen just once; the ten biggest clones take up approximately 1.4%. The specimen was peripheral blood. These receptors all stem from an older woman with acute or convalescent COVID-19.

The V call is TRBV7-3, the J call TRBJ2-1, with D perhaps matching TRBD1 (7 bases). With 2 bases removed from V and 4 bases from J, the gap between germline ends came to 12 bases. Germline V gives CDR1 SGHTA, CDR2 FQGTGA. CDR3 length equals 15 residues. This CDR3 reads CASSLEQGGYNEQFF. DNA for the CDR3: TGTGCCAGCAGCTTAGAGCAGGGGGGTTACAATGAGCAGTTCTTC.

This rearrangement joins TRBV10-2 to TRBJ2-2; D might be TRBD2 (5 bases). Germline CDR1 reads WSHSY; CDR2 reads SAAADI. V was cut by 6 bases and J by 0 bases, with 8 bases left in between. The CDR3 has 14 amino acids. CDR3 loop: CASSWTANTGELFF. The CDR3 nucleotides read TGCGCCAGCAGCTGGACTGCGAACACCGGGGAGCTGTTTTTT.

The rearrangement links TRBV5-8 to TRBJ1-2, with 8 bases fitting TRBD1. The CDR3 loop spans 15 amino acids. The germline gives CDR1 SGHTS, CDR2 YDEGEE. J was trimmed by 6 bases and V by 1 base; bases with no gene match: 8. The CDR3 coding sequence is TGTGCCAGCAGCTTGCTCAGGGGGCAAAAAAATGGCTACACCTTC. Translated, it gives CASSLLRGQKNGYTF. Full variable domain (remainder filled in from reference TRBV5-8 and TRBJ1-2): EAGVTQSPTHLIKTRGQQATLRCSPISGHTSVYWYQQALGLGLQFLLWYDEGEERNRGNFPPRFSGRQFPNYSSELNVNALELEDSALYLCASSLLRGQKNGYTFGSGTRLTVV.